This T cell receptor (beta chain) comes out of a study of blood T cell repertoires in COVID-19 (dated by TCRdb to 2018 to 2020). In terms of the full investigation: Collaborator samples came from the United States, Italy and Spain and covered acute and convalescent phases of COVID-19. The material from the prospective study consisted of cDNA or gDNA derived from T cells, B-cell-depleted T cells, or PBMCs. Deeply sampled blood TCRbeta repertoires from subjects exposed to, actively infected with, or recovered from COVID-19 were included in the dataset. The repertoires were made available in a free public database intended to serve as a resource for research on the immune response to SARS-CoV-2. The samples were drawn from two sources: the first 160 participants of the ongoing ImmuneRACE study, and 1,000 to 1,500 subjects contributed by 6 global collaborators. Sample metadata almost always included a de-identified subject ID, COVID-19 status, age in years and sex. HLA class I and class II types, where available, came from metadata supplied by the sample provider rather than from assay-based typing. Points the paper makes about the study in general: Clinical and demographic metadata were provided uncurated, with the amount varying by source and participant.

Enrolling through a virtual design, the prospective study's participants ranged in age from roughly 18 to 95 years and lived across roughly 24 United States geographic areas. Cohort assignment in the prospective study relied on participant-reported clinical history from a screening survey and a study questionnaire. Exposed participants were defined as having been in contact with someone with a PCR-confirmed or clinician-diagnosed COVID-19 case within 2 weeks of study entry. In the prospective study, whole blood, serum and a nasopharyngeal or oropharyngeal swab were collected from each participant by mobile phlebotomists. Over an approximately two-month period, participants in the prospective study had the option of providing additional blood draws and questionnaires. Before DNA extraction, prospective study blood samples were shipped either frozen or at room temperature. Cut back by 6 bases and 3 bases, the V and J ends lie 15 bases apart. The CDR1 and CDR2 encoded by the germline V gene are MNHEY and SVGAGI. Including the terminal cysteine and phenylalanine, the CDR3 comprises 15 residues. CDR3 DNA only is kept here, 45 bases in frame from base 1.

TCRbeta CDR3 regions were amplified from genomic DNA using the immunoSEQ Assay, a bias-controlled multiplex PCR. The original pipeline was this. The number of nucleated cells in each sample was estimated from the amplification of reference gene primers within the assay. To quantify the absolute abundance of each unique TCRbeta CDR3 rearrangement, sequence reads were collapsed and filtered. For each sample, productive Simpson clonality was calculated by taking the square root of Simpson's diversity index across productive rearrangements. In TCRdb, the immuneACCESS table is reduced to in-frame sequences with V and J assigned. These tables do not hold every clone; where another copy was compared, an unresolved V gene accounts for under half, and the others remain unexplained. The D gene and trimming were derived from the DNA, and the V and J assignments and clone size from that table. Across this sample there are 430,000 or so clones, with nearly 90% seen only once. About 1.5% of the sample belongs to the ten largest clones.

This clone was seen once. There is no known antigen for this receptor. Base qualities are not at hand, and no much larger clone is one base apart. Specimen: PBMCs or T cells enriched from blood (not recorded which). The rearrangement combines TRBV6-5 with TRBJ1-5, with TRBD1 as a weak D call on 5 bases. The TCR comes from a young woman who had been exposed to COVID-19. The CDR3 reads as follows: CASSGGDPFNQPQHF. The bases read TGTGCCAGCAGCGGGGGGGATCCCTTCAATCAGCCCCAGCATTTT.